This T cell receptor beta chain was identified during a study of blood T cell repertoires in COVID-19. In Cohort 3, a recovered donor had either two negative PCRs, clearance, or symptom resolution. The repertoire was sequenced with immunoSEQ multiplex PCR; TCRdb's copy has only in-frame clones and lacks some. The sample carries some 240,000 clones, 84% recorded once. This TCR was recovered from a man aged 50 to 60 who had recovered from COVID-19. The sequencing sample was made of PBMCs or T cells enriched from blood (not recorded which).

The CDR3 DNA sequence: TGTGCCAGCAGCGTAGCCCCTAGCGGGGGGGGCAATGAGCAGTTCTTC. Protein: CASSVAPSGGGNEQFF. This chain connects TRBV9 to TRBJ2-1, with 12 bases matching TRBD2. Germline V gives CDR1 SGDLS, CDR2 YYNGEE. V was clipped by 0 bases and J by 6 bases; unmatched bases: 4. The CDR3 covers 16 residues.